Given below is one TCR beta chain in context. Its antigen remains unidentified. Qualities for individual bases were not recorded, and no much larger clone is one base off. Library prep was done by 5' RACE. Sequencing used an Illumina HiSeq 2500. The second PCR ran for about 6 to 12 cycles and used a J-beta primer mix along with a sample-barcoded 5' primer. A template-switch 5' adaptor carrying 12 random nucleotides introduced a unique molecular identifier onto each TCR beta cDNA molecule. Each sample yielded at least 3 million CDR3-containing paired-end reads. All of the RNA was converted into first-strand cDNA using the Mint cDNA synthesis kit, with a TRBC-specific oligonucleotide serving as the primer. All cDNA was treated with uracil-DNA glycosylase and then went through a first 18-cycle PCR with the universal primers M1SS and BC2_uni_R. Under the source paper's analysis protocol: Each sample was normalized by randomly selecting 1 million high-quality reads, each carrying a distinct molecular identifier. Reads with shared molecular identifiers were discarded instead of being binned into consensus sequences. MiTCR, with a Q25 quality threshold and the strictest error-elimination algorithm, was used for CDR3 identification, clonotype clustering and error correction. A nonparametric unseen species model using Euler transformation provided a lower-bound estimate of total TCR beta diversity. TCRdb reprocessing: public reads trimmed at Q25 with fastp, clones called with MiXCR, in-frame beta chains kept. Each CDR3 protein appears once, grouped with its most common genes and DNA. The V and J calls were determined by TCRdb, not by the authors. In all, the sample holds 380,000 or so distinct CDR3 sequences, and approximately 52% of those were seen once. The ten biggest clones cover around 49% of the sample.

Reading the germline V gene gives CDR1 MNHNS and CDR2 SASEGT. The CDR3, from cysteine to phenylalanine, totals 15 residues. CDR3 DNA only is kept here, 45 bases in frame from base 1. V is reduced by 1 base and J by 7 bases, leaving a spacing of 11 bases between them. The record originates from a study of blood T cells in healthy people across ages (dated by TCRdb to between 2015 and 2017). About the study as a whole: In model experiments, roughly one uniquely barcoded TCR beta cDNA molecule per two T cells was captured by template switching. To track age-related changes in TCR beta repertoire diversity, the study relied on deep sequencing normalized with unique cDNA molecular identifiers. To avoid experimental bias, donors of different ages were spread randomly across the sequencing lanes. Using the same blood draw, the study looked at two additional independent replicas of 1 million unique cDNA reads for two donors, one aged 18 to 30 and the other aged 80 or older. The donors were split into four age groups: young (average about 16 years), middle-aged (more than 35), aged (more than 55) and long-lived (under 85). The investigation overall reported the following: Since profiling was done on bulk unsorted PBMCs, naive and antigen-experienced compartments could not be conclusively compared. Because the CMV infection status of the donors was unknown, age-related changes in expanded clonotypes may potentially have been confounded. There was a strong correlation between observed TCR beta diversity and the percentage of naive T cells measured by flow cytometry. Total diversity estimates from one million sequenced T cells were considered lower bounds and underestimates. Compared with the aged group, the long-lived group had more naive CD4+ T cells, fewer expanded clones and increased TCR diversity, a pattern suggesting age selection. Observed TCR beta diversity per million T cells fell roughly linearly with age, and a significant reduction was already apparent by age roughly 41.

Systemically healthy Caucasian individuals from Russia, approximately 39 in total and aged roughly 6 to 100 years, were included as donors. Around 9.9 milliliters of peripheral blood were collected from each donor into EDTA-treated Vacutainer tubes. Ficoll-Paque density-gradient centrifugation was used to isolate PBMCs, with at least 7 million obtained per sample. Total RNA, at least 6 micrograms per sample, was extracted from PBMCs with Trizol reagent. For every donor, an aliquot of PBMCs went through flow cytometry to measure the percentages of naive CD45RAhigh/CD27high T cells. The receptor's source is a man aged 55-75 years in good health. The chain was built from TRBV6-1 and TRBJ1-6, and TRBD1 may be the D gene, going by 6 matching bases. Sequences were obtained from blood. The nucleotide sequence reads as follows: TGTGCCAGCAGTGAAGTGTCAGGGGCAAATTCACCCCTCCACTTT. The encoded protein is CASSEVSGANSPLHF.